Below, 14 T cell receptor beta chains from the same sample are listed, as sequenced in a study of neurological immune-mediated disorders (dated by TCRdb to the late 2010s). Libraries were built with 5' RACE. This sample was sequenced with an Illumina HiSeq 2500. TCRdb redid the processing of the public reads, applying fastp at Q25 and MiXCR, and retained in-frame beta chains. CDR3 protein sequences are deduplicated, and each keeps its most common genes and DNA. The table for this sample lists more than 13,000 distinct CDR3 sequences; about 6.8% of them were counted only once. Of the sample, around a quarter falls within the top ten clones. What was sequenced was CD8+ T cells from blood. These receptors came from a woman in her 40s in good health.

The rearrangement joins TRBV24-1 to TRBJ2-5; weak D call: TRBD2 (5 bases). CDR1 KGHDR and CDR2 SFDVKD come from the germline V gene. With 5 bases removed from V and 5 bases from J, the gap between germline ends came to 14 bases. The CDR3 length is 14 residues. The CDR3 nucleotides are TGTGCCACCAGTGTTCGTCTTACGGGGGAGACCCAGTACTTC. This gives the protein CATSVRLTGETQYF.

This clonotype occurred a few times. The J gene is TRBJ2-7, the V gene TRBV20-1; D is unclear. Trimming took 0 bases from V and 2 from J, leaving 5 bases between them. CDR3 size: 12 residues. From germline, CDR1 is DFQATT and CDR2 SNEGSKA (reference sequence). The CDR3 reads CSARDSTYEQYF. Written as DNA, the CDR3 is TGCAGTGCTAGAGACAGTACCTACGAGCAGTACTTC.

This clonotype was counted ten times or more. CDR3 sequence reads: CAISESGQMGTEAFF. The CDR3, as DNA: TGTGCCATCAGTGAGTCGGGTCAAATGGGGACTGAAGCTTTCTTT. The gene calls are TRBV10-3 and TRBJ1-1; D remains unclear. Per the germline V gene, CDR1 is ENHRY and CDR2 is SYGVKD. CDR3 length: 15 residues. V lost 0 bases and J 5 bases, leaving 13 bases between the germline ends.

The sample holds many counts of this clonotype. J is TRBJ1-1 and V is TRBV3-1, with D unresolved. The V and J ends lost 0 bases and 1 base respectively, with 9 bases between them. Germline CDR1 and CDR2: LGHDT and YNNKEL (reference sequence). The CDR3 runs 15 residues. The DNA for the CDR3 is TGTGCCAGCAGCCAAGACCTCTCCTGGAACACTGAAGCTTTCTTT. This gives the protein CASSQDLSWNTEAFF. The whole variable domain, filled in from reference TRBV3-1 and TRBJ1-1, reads DTAVSQTPKYLVTQMGNDKSIKCEQNLGHDTMYWYKQDSKKFLKIMFSYNNKELIINETVPNRFSPKSPDKAHLNLHINSLELGDSAVYFCASSQDLSWNTEAFFGQGTRLTVV.

This clonotype has a count of ten or more. V usage is TRBV27 and J usage is TRBJ2-2, with D hard to call. CDR1 is MNHEY and CDR2 is SMNVEV in the germline V gene (reference sequence). Trimming cost V 7 bases and J 5 bases, with 11 bases left between them. The CDR3 consists of 13 residues. In DNA, the CDR3 is TGTGCCAGCAAGGTGGGGTGGACCGGGGAGCTGTTTTTT. Translation: CASKVGWTGELFF.

At least ten counts were recorded for this clonotype. V usage is TRBV20-1 and J usage is TRBJ2-1; the D is unclear. V was cut by 3 bases and J by 0 bases, with 3 bases left in between. The CDR3 has 12 amino acids. Germline V gene sequence: CDR1 DFQATT, CDR2 SNEGSKA (reference sequence). The CDR3: CSARASYNEQFF. The CDR3 nucleotides read TGCAGTGCTAGGGCCTCCTACAATGAGCAGTTCTTC.

This clonotype was picked up many times. This CDR3 reads CASSPPTSGMFDEQFF. CDR3 sequence (DNA): TGTGCCAGCAGCCCCCCCACTAGCGGGATGTTTGATGAGCAGTTCTTC. V gene TRBV11-2 combines with J gene TRBJ2-1; 10 nucleotides match TRBD2. Trimming removed 5 bases from V and 8 bases from J; junction bases left unmatched: 12. In germline, CDR1 is SGHAT, CDR2 FQNNGV. The CDR3 is 16 residues long.

This clonotype was seen ten or more times. The chain is built from TRBV2 and TRBJ1-1; D gene ambiguous. The CDR3 covers 12 residues. Looked up from germline, CDR1 is SNHLY and CDR2 is FYNNEI. V lost 9 bases to trimming and J lost 4 bases, with 12 bases between them. CDR3 DNA: TGTGCCAGTACCCCGGGGTCCACTGAAGCTTTCTTT. It yields the protein CASTPGSTEAFF.

This clonotype was seen repeatedly, ten times or more. The rearrangement uses TRBV7-6 and TRBJ2-2; D uncertain. The CDR3 length is 16 residues. Trimming took off 5 bases at V and 5 bases at J, with 18 bases between the two ends. Germline loops: CDR1 SGHVS, CDR2 FNYEAQ. The CDR3 nucleotides read TGTGCCAGCAGCCTCGCGGTGGGCCGTGGAACCGGGGAGCTGTTTTTT. Residues: CASSLAVGRGTGELFF.

In its sample, this clonotype is medium-sized. V usage is TRBV5-5 and J usage is TRBJ1-1, with D possibly TRBD1 on 5 matching bases. V was cut by 0 bases and J by 5 bases, with 11 bases left in between. CDR1 SGHKS and CDR2 YYEKEE come from the germline V gene (reference sequence). The CDR3 covers 14 residues. The CDR3 DNA reads as TGTGCCAGCAGCTTGGCCTGGGGCGGGACTGAAGCTTTCTTT. The encoded protein is CASSLAWGGTEAFF.

The chain couples TRBV3-1 to TRBJ1-2; no definite D call. Germline V gene data show CDR1 as LGHDT and CDR2 as YNNKEL (reference sequence). V lost 2 bases and J 2 bases, leaving 15 bases between the germline ends. The CDR3 sequence is 16 residues long. The CDR3 DNA reads TGTGCCAGCAGCCAAAATTTGGTAGGCACAAACTATGGCTACACCTTC. Translated, it gives CASSQNLVGTNYGYTF.

This clonotype showed up many times. J is TRBJ1-2 and V is TRBV18; 8 bases line up with TRBD1. The CDR3 spans 15 residues. V was pared by 2 bases and J by 3 bases, with 5 bases of the junction left unmatched. The V gene's germline CDR1 is KGHSH and CDR2 LQKENI. CDR3 nucleotides: TGTGCCAGCTCACCAATGGACAGGGCAGACTATGGCTACACCTTC. It translates to CASSPMDRADYGYTF.

This clonotype appeared many times. The CDR3 bases are TGTGCCAGCTCCCAGTCCCCCGGGGAGCTGTTTTTT. This codes for CASSQSPGELFF. The chain uses TRBV12-3 or TRBV12-4 and TRBJ2-2, with D hard to call. V lost 8 bases, J lost 6 bases, and 10 bases lay in between. The CDR3 sequence is 12 residues long.

This clonotype has ten or more counts. This chain's CDR3 is CASSPETGEVWVYEQFF. The CDR3 DNA reads as TGCGCCAGCAGCCCGGAGACAGGGGAAGTTTGGGTGTATGAGCAGTTCTTC. This chain links TRBV5-1 with TRBJ2-1; 8 nucleotides match TRBD1. Germline V lookup: CDR1 SGHRS, CDR2 YFSETQ. This CDR3 has 17 amino acids. Trimming cost V 4 bases and J 8 bases; bases outside gene matches: 17.